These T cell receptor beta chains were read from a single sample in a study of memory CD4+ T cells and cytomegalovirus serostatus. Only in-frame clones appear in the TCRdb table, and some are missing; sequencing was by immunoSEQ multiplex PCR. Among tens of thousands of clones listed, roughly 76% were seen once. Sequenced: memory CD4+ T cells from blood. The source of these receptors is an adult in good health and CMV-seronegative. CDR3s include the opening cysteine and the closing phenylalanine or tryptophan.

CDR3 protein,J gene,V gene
CASRPTGYGYTF,TRBJ1-2,TRBV6-1
CASSQVMTAGVYEQYF,TRBJ2-7,TRBV14
CASSPPSDRNYGYTF,TRBJ1-2,TRBV18
CASIPGQGKSEAFF,TRBJ1-1,TRBV27
CASSRNRGDQPQHF,TRBJ1-5,TRBV7-2
CAWRSLPNEKLFF,TRBJ1-4,TRBV30
CASSSTGLAFF,TRBJ1-1,TRBV6-6
CAIKGAYSTDTQYF,TRBJ2-3,TRBV10-3
CASSQGTGGPMNTEAFF,TRBJ1-1,TRBV14
CACGRGLTEAFF,TRBJ1-1,TRBV30
CASNSGQGNQPQHF,TRBJ1-5,TRBV7-9
CASRNGASQGTEAFF,TRBJ1-1,TRBV5-1
CASSEDLRQYF,TRBJ2-7,TRBV2
CASSTPPGLAFGAYNEQFF,TRBJ2-1,TRBV19
CASSPRGGDTIYF,TRBJ1-3,TRBV14
CASSPGLAGVQETQYF,TRBJ2-5,TRBV11-3
CASSSGTGGLRSPLHF,TRBJ1-6,TRBV6-5
CASSQGDPRNRPYEQYF,TRBJ2-7,TRBV4-3
CASSGQGAITEAFF,TRBJ1-1,TRBV11-1
CASSLVTRRGSNEQFF,TRBJ2-1,TRBV11-2
CASSIDLGQGSGYTF,TRBJ1-2,TRBV19